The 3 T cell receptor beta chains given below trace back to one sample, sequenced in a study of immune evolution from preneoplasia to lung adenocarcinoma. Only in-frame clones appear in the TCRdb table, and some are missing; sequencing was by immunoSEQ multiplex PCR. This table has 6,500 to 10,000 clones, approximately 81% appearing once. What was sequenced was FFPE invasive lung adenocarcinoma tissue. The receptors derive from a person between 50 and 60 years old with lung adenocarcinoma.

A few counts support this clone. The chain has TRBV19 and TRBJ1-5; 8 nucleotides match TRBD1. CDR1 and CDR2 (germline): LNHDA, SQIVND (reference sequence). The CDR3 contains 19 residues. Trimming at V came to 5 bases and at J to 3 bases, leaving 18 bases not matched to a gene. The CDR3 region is CASSLLPGQVGGSNQPQHF. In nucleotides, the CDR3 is TGTGCCAGTAGTCTCCTCCCGGGACAGGTAGGGGGATCCAATCAGCCCCAGCATTTT.

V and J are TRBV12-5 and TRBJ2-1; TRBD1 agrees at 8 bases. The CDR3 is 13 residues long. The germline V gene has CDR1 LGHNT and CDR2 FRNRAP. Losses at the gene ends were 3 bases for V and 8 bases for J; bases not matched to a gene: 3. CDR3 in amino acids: CASGFTGGHEQFF. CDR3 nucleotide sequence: TGTGCTAGTGGTTTCACAGGGGGGCATGAGCAGTTCTTC.

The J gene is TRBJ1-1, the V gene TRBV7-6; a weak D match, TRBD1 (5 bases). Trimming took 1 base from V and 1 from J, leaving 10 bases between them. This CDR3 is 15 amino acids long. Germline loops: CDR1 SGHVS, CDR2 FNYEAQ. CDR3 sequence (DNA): TGTGCCAGCAGCTTAGAGGCAGGGACGAACACTGAAGCTTTCTTT. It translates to CASSLEAGTNTEAFF. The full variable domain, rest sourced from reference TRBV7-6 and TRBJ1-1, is GAGVSQSPRYKVTKRGQDVALRCDPISGHVSLYWYRQALGQGPEFLTYFNYEAQQDKSGLPNDRFSAERPEGSISTLTIQRTEQRDSAMYRCASSLEAGTNTEAFFGQGTRLTVV.